The sequence of this TCR beta chain was determined in a study of blood T cell repertoires in COVID-19. Study-level information: Nucleic acid was either cDNA or gDNA, and it came from T cells, B-cell-depleted T cells, or PBMCs.

The protocol was immunoSEQ multiplex PCR, while the TCRdb copy is restricted to in-frame clones and leaves out a portion. The data show about 230,000 clones, approximately 90% seen once. The V and J ends lost 6 bases and 4 bases respectively, with 11 bases between them. The CDR3 is 13 residues long. The chain recombines TRBV12-3 or TRBV12-4 with TRBJ2-3, with D maybe TRBD1 (6 bases). This receptor was identified in a woman aged 40 to 49 with acute COVID-19. Specimen: PBMCs or T cells enriched from blood (not recorded which). The CDR3 DNA reads TGTGCCAGCAGGGGCAGGGGCCCAGATACGCAGTATTTT. Translating it yields CASRGRGPDTQYF.